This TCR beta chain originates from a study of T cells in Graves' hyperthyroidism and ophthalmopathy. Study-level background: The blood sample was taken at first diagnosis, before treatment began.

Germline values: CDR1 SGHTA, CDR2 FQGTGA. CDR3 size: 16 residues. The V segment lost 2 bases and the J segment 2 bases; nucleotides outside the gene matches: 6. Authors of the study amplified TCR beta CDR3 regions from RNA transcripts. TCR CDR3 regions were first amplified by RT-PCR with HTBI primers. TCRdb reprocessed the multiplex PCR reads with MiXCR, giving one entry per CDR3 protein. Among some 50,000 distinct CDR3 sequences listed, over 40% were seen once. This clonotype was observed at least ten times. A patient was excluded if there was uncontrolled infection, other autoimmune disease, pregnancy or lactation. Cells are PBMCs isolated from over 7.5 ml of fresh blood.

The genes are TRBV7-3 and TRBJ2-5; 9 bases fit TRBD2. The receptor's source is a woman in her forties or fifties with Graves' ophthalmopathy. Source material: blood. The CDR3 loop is CASSLGTSRQQETQYF. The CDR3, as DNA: TGTGCCAGCAGCTTAGGGACTAGCAGACAACAAGAGACCCAGTACTTC.